These 4 T cell receptor beta chains were all obtained from the same sample, sequenced in a study of CD8 T cells in ankylosing spondylitis. Points from the study as a whole: Typical of ankylosing spondylitis blood, it appeared, was a TCR beta motif of fewer than ten highly homologous variants.

TCRdb reprocessed the 5' RACE reads with MiXCR, giving one entry per CDR3 protein. The table has about 750,000 distinct CDR3 sequences, under 20% seen once. Their target antigens are unknown. The sample comprised blood, either unsorted or a sorted T cell fraction (not recorded which). These receptors originate from a male donor with ankylosing spondylitis.

The rearrangement joins TRBV7-3 to TRBJ1-1; D might be TRBD1 (5 bases). The CDR3 covers 15 residues. Looked up from germline, CDR1 is SGHTA and CDR2 is FQGTGA. The V gene lost 1 base and the J gene lost 5 bases, with 14 bases spanning the gap. The CDR3 sequence: CASSLIAGGSTEAFF. CDR3 coding DNA: TGTGCCAGCAGCTTAATCGCCGGGGGTAGTACTGAAGCTTTCTTT.

CDR3 loop: CASSLAGGKSSYEQYF. Written as DNA, the CDR3 is TGTGCCAGCAGCTTAGCAGGCGGGAAAAGCTCCTACGAGCAGTACTTC. The genes are TRBV7-6 and TRBJ2-7, with a weak D call TRBD2 (6 bases). Germline V CDR1 and CDR2: SGHVS, FNYEAQ. Trimming cost V 0 bases and J 0 bases, with 12 bases left between them. This CDR3 has 16 residues.

This clonotype was counted at least ten times. The rearrangement links TRBV6-5 to TRBJ2-3; D gene ambiguous. Germline CDR1 and CDR2: MNHEY and SVGAGI. The V end was cut by 0 bases, the J end by 3 bases, with 7 bases between. The CDR3 is 14 residues long. The CDR3 sequence is CASSYSWMTDTQYF. DNA for the CDR3: TGTGCCAGCAGTTACTCCTGGATGACAGATACGCAGTATTTT.

This sequence joins TRBV6-5 and TRBJ1-3, with a tentative D call TRBD1 (5 bases). V was clipped by 2 bases and J by 0 bases, with 14 bases between them. The CDR3 totals 17 residues. CDR1 MNHEY and CDR2 SVGAGI come from the germline V gene. Here the CDR3 reads CASSYGQAGSSGNTIYF. CDR3 DNA: TGTGCCAGCAGTTACGGGCAGGCAGGGAGCTCTGGAAACACCATATATTTT.